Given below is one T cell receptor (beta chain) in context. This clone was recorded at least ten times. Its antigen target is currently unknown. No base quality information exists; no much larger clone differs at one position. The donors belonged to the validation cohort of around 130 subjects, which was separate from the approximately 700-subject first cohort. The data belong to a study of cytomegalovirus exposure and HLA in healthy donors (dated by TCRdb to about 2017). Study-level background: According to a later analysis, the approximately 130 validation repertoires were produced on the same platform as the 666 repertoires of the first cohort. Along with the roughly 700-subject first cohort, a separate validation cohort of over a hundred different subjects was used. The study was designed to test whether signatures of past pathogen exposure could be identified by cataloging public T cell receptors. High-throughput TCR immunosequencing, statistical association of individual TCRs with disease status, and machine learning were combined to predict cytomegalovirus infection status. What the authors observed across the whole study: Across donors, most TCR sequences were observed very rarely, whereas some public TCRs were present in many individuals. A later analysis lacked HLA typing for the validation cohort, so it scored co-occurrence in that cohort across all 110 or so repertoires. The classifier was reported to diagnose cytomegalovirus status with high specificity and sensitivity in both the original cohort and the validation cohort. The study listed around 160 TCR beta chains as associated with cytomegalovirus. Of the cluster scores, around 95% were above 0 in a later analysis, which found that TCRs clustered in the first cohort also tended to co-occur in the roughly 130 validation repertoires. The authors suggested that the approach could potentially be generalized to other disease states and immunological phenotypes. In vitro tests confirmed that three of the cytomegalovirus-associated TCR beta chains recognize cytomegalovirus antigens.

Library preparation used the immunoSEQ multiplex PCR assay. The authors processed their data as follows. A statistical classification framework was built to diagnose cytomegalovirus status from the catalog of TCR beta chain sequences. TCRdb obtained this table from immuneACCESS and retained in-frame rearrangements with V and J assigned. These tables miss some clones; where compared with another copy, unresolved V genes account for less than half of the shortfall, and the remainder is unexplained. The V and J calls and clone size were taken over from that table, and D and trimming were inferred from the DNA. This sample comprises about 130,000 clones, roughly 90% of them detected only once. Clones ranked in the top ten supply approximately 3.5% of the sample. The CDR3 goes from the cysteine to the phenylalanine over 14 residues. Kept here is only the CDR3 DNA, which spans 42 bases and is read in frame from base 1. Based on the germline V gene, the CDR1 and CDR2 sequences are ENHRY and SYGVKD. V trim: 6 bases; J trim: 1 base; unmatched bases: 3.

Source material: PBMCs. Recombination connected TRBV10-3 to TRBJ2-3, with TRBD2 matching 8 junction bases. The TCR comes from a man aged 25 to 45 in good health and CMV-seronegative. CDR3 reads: CAIRNSGGTDTQYF. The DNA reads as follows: TGTGCCATCAGAAATAGCGGGGGCACAGATACGCAGTATTTT.